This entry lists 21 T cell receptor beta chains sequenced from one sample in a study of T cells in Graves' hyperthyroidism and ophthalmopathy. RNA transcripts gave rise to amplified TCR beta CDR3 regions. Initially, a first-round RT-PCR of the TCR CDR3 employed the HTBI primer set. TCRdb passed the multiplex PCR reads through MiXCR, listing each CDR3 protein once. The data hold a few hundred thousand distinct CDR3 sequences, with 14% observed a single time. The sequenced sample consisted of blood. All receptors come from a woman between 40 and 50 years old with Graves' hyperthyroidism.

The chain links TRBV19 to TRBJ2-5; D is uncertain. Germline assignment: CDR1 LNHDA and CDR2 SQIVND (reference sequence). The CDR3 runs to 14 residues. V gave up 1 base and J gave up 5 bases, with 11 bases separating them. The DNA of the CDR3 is TGTGCCAGTAGTATAGGAGCTAGTCGGGAGACCCAGTACTTC. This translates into CASSIGASRETQYF.

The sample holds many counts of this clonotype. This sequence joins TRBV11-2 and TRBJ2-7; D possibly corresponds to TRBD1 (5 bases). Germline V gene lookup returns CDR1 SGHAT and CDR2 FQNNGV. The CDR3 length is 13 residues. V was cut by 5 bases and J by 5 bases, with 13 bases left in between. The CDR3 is CASSRMQGDEQYF. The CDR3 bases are TGTGCCAGCAGCCGAATGCAGGGCGACGAGCAGTACTTC.

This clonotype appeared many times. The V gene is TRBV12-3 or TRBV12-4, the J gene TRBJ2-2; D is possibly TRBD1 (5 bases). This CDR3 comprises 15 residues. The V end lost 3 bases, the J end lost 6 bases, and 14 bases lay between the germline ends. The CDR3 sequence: CASSFFQGSAGELFF. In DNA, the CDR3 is TGTGCCAGCAGTTTTTTCCAGGGTTCGGCCGGGGAGCTGTTTTTT.

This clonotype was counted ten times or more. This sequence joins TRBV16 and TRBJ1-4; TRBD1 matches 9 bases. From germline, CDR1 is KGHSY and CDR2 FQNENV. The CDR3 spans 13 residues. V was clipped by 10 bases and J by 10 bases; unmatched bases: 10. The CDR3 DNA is TGTGCCATCTCTCCGGGACAGGGCGCAAAACTGTTTTTT. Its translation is CAISPGQGAKLFF. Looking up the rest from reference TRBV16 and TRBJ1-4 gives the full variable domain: GEEVAQTPKHLVRGEGQKAKLYCAPIKGHSYVFWYQQVLKNEFKFLISFQNENVFDETGMPKERFSAKCLPNSPCSLEIQATKLEDSAVYFCAISPGQGAKLFFGSGTQLSVL.

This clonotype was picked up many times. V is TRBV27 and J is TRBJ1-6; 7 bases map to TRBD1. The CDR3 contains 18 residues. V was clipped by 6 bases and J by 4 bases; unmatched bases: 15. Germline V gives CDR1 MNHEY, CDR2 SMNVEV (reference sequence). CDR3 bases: TGTGCCAGCAGGAAACCGTTGGGACAGTCGCCTTATAATTCACCCCTCCACTTT. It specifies CASRKPLGQSPYNSPLHF.

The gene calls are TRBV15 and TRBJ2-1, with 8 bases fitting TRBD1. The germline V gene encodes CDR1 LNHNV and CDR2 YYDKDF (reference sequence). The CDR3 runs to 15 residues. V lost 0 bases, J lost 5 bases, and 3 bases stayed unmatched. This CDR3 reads CATSRDRGLDNEQFF. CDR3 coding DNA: TGTGCCACCAGCAGAGACAGGGGGCTGGACAATGAGCAGTTCTTC.

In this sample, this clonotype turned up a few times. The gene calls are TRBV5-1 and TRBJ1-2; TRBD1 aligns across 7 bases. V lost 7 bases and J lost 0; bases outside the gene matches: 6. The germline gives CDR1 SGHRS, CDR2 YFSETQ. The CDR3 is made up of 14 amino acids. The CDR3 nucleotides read TGCGCCAGCTCCGCGACAGGGACTAACTATGGCTACACCTTC. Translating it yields CASSATGTNYGYTF. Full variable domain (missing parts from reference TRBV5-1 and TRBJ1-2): KAGVTQTPRYLIKTRGQQVTLSCSPISGHRSVSWYQQTPGQGLQFLFEYFSETQRNKGNFPGRFSGRQFSNSRSEMNVSTLELGDSALYLCASSATGTNYGYTFGSGTRLTVV.

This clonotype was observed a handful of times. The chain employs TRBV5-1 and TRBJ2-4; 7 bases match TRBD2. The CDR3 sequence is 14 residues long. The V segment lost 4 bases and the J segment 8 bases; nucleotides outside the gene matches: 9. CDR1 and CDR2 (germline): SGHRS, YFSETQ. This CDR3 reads CASSPGEGGDIQYF. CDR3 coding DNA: TGCGCCAGCAGCCCGGGGGAGGGCGGGGACATTCAGTACTTC.

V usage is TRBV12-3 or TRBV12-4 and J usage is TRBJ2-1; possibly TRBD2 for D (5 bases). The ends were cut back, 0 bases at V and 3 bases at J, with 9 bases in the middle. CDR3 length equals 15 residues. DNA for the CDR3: TGTGCCAGCAGTTTAGCGGGAGCGTTCTACAATGAGCAGTTCTTC. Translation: CASSLAGAFYNEQFF.

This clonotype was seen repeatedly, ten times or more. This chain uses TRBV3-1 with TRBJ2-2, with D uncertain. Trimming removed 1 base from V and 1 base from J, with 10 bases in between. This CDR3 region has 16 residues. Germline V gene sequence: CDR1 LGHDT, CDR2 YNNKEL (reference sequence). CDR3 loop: CASSQASWVNTGELFF. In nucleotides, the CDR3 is TGTGCCAGCAGCCAAGCAAGCTGGGTGAACACCGGGGAGCTGTTTTTT.

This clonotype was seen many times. The CDR3 sequence: CASSLPGTGGPYEQYF. CDR3 in DNA: TGTGCCAGCAGTTTACCCGGGACAGGTGGGCCCTACGAGCAGTACTTC. The chain combines TRBV28 with TRBJ2-7; 8 bases agree with TRBD1. The V segment lost 2 bases and the J segment 2 bases; nucleotides outside the gene matches: 8. The CDR3 runs to 16 residues. CDR1 MDHEN and CDR2 SYDVKM come from the germline V gene.

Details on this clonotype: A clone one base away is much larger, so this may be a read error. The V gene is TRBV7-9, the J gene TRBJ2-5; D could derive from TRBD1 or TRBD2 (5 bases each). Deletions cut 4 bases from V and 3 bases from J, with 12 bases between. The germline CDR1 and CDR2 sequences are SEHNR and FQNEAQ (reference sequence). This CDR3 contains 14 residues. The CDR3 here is CASSSFGGEETQYF. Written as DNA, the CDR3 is TGTGCCAGCAGCTCCTTTGGGGGAGAAGAGACCCAGTACTTC.

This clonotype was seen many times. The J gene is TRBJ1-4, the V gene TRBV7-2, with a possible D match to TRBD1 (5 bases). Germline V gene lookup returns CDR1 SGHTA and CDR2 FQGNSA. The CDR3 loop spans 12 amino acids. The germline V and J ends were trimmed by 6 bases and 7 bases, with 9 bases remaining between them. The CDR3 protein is CASSPGLEKLFF. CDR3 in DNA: TGTGCCAGCAGTCCGGGACTTGAAAAACTGTTTTTT.

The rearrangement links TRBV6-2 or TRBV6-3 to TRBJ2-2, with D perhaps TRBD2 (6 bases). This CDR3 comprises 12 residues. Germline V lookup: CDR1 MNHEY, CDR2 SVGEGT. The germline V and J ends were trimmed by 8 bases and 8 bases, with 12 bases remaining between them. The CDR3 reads CASGPGVGELFF. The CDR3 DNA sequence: TGTGCCAGCGGGCCGGGAGTAGGGGAGCTGTTTTTT.

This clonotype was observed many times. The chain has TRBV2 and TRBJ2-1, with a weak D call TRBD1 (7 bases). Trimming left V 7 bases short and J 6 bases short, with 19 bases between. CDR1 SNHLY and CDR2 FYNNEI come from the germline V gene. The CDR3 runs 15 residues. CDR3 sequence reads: CASTRTGARGNEQFF. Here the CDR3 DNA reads TGTGCCAGCACCAGAACAGGGGCGCGGGGCAATGAGCAGTTCTTC. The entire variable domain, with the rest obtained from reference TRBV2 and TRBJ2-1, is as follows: EPEVTQTPSHQVTQMGQEVILRCVPISNHLYFYWYRQILGQKVEFLVSFYNNEISEKSEIFDDQFSVERPDGSNFTLKIRSTKLEDSAMYFCASTRTGARGNEQFFGPGTRLTVL.

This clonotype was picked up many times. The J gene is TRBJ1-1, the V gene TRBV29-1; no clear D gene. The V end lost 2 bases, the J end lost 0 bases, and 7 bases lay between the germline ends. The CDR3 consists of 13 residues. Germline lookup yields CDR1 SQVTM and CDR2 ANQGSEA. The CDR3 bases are TGCAGCGTTGAACAGCCCCTGAACACTGAAGCTTTCTTT. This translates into CSVEQPLNTEAFF.

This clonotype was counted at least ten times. This chain's CDR3 is CSATSGGAGTGELFF. CDR3 sequence (DNA): TGCAGCGCAACTAGCGGGGGAGCAGGCACCGGGGAGCTGTTTTTT. This rearrangement joins TRBV29-1 to TRBJ2-2; 11 bases are a match to TRBD2. The CDR3 runs 15 residues. Trimming removed 7 bases from V and 4 bases from J; junction bases left unmatched: 8. CDR1 SQVTM and CDR2 ANQGSEA come from the germline V gene.

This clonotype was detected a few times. CDR3: CASSYSTATSVYEQYF. The DNA for the CDR3 is TGTGCCAGCAGTTACTCGACCGCGACTAGCGTCTACGAGCAGTACTTC. This rearrangement joins TRBV6-5 to TRBJ2-7; 8 positions match TRBD2. Trimming at V came to 0 bases and at J to 3 bases, leaving 7 bases not matched to a gene. CDR1 and CDR2 from the germline V gene are MNHEY and SVGAGI. The CDR3 runs 16 residues.

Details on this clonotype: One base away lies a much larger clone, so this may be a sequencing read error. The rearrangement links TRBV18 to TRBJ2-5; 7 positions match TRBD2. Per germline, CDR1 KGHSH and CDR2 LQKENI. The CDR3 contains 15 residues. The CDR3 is CASSRQAGYQEAQYF. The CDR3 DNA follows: TGTGCCAGCTCACGCCAAGCGGGATATCAAGAGGCCCAGTACTTC.

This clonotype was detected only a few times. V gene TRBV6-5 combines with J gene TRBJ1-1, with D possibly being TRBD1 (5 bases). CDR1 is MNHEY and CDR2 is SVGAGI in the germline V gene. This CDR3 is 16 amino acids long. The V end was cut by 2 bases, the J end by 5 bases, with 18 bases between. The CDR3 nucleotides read TGTGCCAGCAGTTACCCCGAGATGGGGGTTCAAACTGAAGCTTTCTTT. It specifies CASSYPEMGVQTEAFF.

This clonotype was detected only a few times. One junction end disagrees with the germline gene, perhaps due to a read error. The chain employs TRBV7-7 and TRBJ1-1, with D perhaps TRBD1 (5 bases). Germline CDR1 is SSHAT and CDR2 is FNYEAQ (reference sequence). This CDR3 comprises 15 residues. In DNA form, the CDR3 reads TGTGCTAGCAGCTTAGCACGTGGACACGGCACTGAAGCTTTCTTT. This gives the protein CASSLARGHGTEAFF.